The source of this T cell receptor beta chain is a study of T cell repertoires in cytomegalovirus infection. As for the study in general: CMV infection plus the matching HLA type was flagged by public TCR beta signatures.

TCRdb re-analysed the reads in MiXCR, keeping a single row per CDR3 protein. Of approximately 390,000 distinct CDR3 sequences in the sample, about 35% are singletons; the top ten hold 13%. Regarding the study as a whole: Ex vivo responses were dominated by HLA-C-restricted CMV-specific TCR beta clonotypes.

Germline CDR1 DFQATT, CDR2 SNEGSKA (reference sequence). The CDR3 has 14 residues. The V gene end was trimmed by 3 bases and the J gene end by 7 bases; junction bases not matched to a gene: 5. Regarding this clonotype: Its antigen is still unknown.

The source of this sequence is a human donor in good health (CMV status not recorded). Some clones in this sample may be carry-over from other donors' samples. This sequence joins TRBV20-1 and TRBJ1-6, with 8 bases lining up with TRBD1. Specimen: cultured PBMCs, collected from culture after CMV antigen stimulation. CDR3: CSASLGQANSPLHF. DNA for the CDR3: TGCAGTGCTAGTCTGGGACAGGCCAATTCACCCCTCCACTTT.